This T cell receptor beta chain was retrieved from a study of identical twins. A note on this clonotype: No antigen is known for it.

CDR1 and CDR2 (germline): SQVTM, ANQGSEA. CDR3 length: 13 amino acids. V gave up 2 bases and J gave up 8 bases, with 15 bases separating them. The study, taken as a whole, reports: Those out-of-frame alpha sequences shared by twins showed an excess of low generation probability. Zero-insertion analyses were open to partial confounding by invariant MAIT and iNKT cells.

TCRdb recomputed calls from the 5' RACE reads with MiXCR, one row per CDR3 protein. Here the sample spans under 300,000 distinct CDR3 sequences, approximately 12% being singletons. This same sample was also part of a study on yellow fever vaccine responses in identical twins.

The TCR was taken from a woman under 30 in good health. The sequenced material came from memory (CD45RO+) T cells sorted from blood. This chain links TRBV29-1 with TRBJ2-5, with D possibly being TRBD2 (6 bases). This CDR3 reads CSVERDSLVTQYF. In DNA form, the CDR3 reads TGCAGCGTTGAAAGGGACTCCCTCGTAACCCAGTACTTC.